Many counts were recorded for the clone carrying this T cell receptor beta chain. The antigen is unknown. The CDR3 is 12 amino acids. Germline CDR1 DFQATT, CDR2 SNEGSKA (reference sequence). V was pared by 0 bases and J by 8 bases, with 10 bases between. The record originates from a study of CD8 T cells in ankylosing spondylitis. Findings and caveats of the study: Reports say disease-linked clones showed up significantly more in matched ankylosing spondylitis synovial fluid. A TCR beta motif made of 7 to 9 highly homologous variants seemed typical of ankylosing spondylitis blood.

TCRdb recomputed calls from the 5' RACE reads with MiXCR, one row per CDR3 protein. The profile covers fewer than 550,000 distinct CDR3 sequences, with about 5.2% appearing a single time and roughly 3.3% taken by the ten largest. The chain links TRBV20-1 to TRBJ1-2; D gene unclear. The sample consisted of blood, either unsorted or a sorted T cell fraction (not recorded which). The source of this sequence is a male donor with ankylosing spondylitis. The CDR3 reads CSARDHSSGYTF. CDR3 coding DNA: TGCAGTGCTAGAGATCATAGCAGCGGCTACACCTTC.